This T cell receptor beta chain is from a study of blood T cell repertoires in COVID-19. Study details: COVID-19 samples, acute and convalescent, were from the United States, Italy and Spain.

Germline assignment: CDR1 MDHEN and CDR2 SYDVKM. V was trimmed by 7 bases and J by 0 bases, leaving 10 bases between them. This CDR3 has 15 residues. Source study methods: Nucleated cell counts were estimated from reference gene primer amplification. TCRdb's table, derived via immunoSEQ multiplex PCR, lists solely in-frame clones and lacks some. The V and J calls and clone size come from that table; D and trimming were worked out from the DNA. The sample has roughly 250,000 clones, around 85% seen once. V gene TRBV28 combines with J gene TRBJ1-6; possible D gene TRBD1, 6 bases. The clonotype was recovered from a woman in her forties with active or convalescent COVID-19. Input material: peripheral blood. The CDR3, as DNA: TGTGCCAGCACCTCAGGGGACTCCTATAATTCACCCCTCCACTTT. This sequence encodes CASTSGDSYNSPLHF.